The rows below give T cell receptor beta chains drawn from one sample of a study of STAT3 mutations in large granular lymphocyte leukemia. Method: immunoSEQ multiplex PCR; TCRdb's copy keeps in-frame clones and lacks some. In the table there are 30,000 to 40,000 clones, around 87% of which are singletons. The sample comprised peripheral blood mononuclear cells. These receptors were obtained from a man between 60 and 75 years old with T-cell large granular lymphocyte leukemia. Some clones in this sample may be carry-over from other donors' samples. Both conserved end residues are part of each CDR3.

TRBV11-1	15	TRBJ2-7	CASNGGTQSSYEQYF
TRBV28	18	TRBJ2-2	CASTPWEDRNPNTGELFF
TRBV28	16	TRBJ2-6	CASSPTGNTGANVLTF
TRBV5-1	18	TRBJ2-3	CASSLDPLGTRKGDTQYF
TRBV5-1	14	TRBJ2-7	CASSLGGEGNEQYF
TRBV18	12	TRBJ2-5	CASSPEPSTQYF
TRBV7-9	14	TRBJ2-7	CASSLGGTSYEQYF
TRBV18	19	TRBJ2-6	CASSPRKVTGTPGANVLTF
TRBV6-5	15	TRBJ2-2	CASSYYGRNTGELFF
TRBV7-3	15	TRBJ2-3	CASSLVSGSTDTQYF
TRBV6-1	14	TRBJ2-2	CASSAGLTTGELFF
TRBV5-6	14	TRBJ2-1	CASSLSPLAAEQFF
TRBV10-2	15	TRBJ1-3	CASSDPRLSGNTIYF
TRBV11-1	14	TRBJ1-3	CASRSTRPGNTIYF
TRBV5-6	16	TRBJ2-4	CASSLLGEYVENIQYF
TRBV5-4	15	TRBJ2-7	CASSSYRGGTYEQYF
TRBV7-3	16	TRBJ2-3	CASSPTQVGGTDTQYF
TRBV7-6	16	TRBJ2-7	CASSLAAPNGFSEQYF
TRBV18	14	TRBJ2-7	CASSPGGLNYEQYF
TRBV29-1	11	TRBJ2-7	CSVYSGGEQYF
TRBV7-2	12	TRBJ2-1	CASSSLAGGPFF
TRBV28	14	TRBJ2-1	CASSWDRVTNEQFF
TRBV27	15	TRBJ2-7	CASALTGTGGYEQYF
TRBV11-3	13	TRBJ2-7	CASSLGQSYEQYF
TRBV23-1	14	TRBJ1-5	CASSQSQSNQPQHF
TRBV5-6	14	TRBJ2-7	CASSFRDGTYEQYF
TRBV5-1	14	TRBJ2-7	CASRPGTGGYEQYF
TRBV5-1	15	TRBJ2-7	CASSLAAGREYEQYF
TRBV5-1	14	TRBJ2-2	CASSEDGNTGELFF
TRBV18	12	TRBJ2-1	CASSPARAEQFF
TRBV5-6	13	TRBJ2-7	CASSYDRSYEQYF
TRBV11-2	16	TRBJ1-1	CASSLVWGHRNTEAFF
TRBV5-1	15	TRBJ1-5	CASSPPWVGNQPQHF
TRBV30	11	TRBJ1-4	CAWMLGEKLFF
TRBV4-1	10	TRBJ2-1	CASRGNEQFF
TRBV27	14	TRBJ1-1	CASSSPFLNTEAFF
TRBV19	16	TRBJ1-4	CASRGTGRRTNEKLFF
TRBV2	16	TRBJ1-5	CASSYGQPNSNQPQHF
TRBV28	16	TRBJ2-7	CASSTPPGQGGNEQYF
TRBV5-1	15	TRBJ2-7	CASSLVTGGASEQYF
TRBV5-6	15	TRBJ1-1	CASSVPGGDNPEAFF
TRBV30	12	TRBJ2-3	CAWSVGTDTQYF
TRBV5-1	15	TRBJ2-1	CASSLAGQGAREQFF
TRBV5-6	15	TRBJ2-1	CASSLEGTQYNEQFF
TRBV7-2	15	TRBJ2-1	CASTPSGVSYNEQFF
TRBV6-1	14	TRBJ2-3	CASINTVSTDTQYF
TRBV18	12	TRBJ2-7	CASSPAAYEQYF
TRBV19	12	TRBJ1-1	CASSGGYTEAFF
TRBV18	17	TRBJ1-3	CASSPLAGTGAGNTIYF
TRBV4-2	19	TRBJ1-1	CASSHPPHVSNRIGTEAFF
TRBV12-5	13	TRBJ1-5	CASAHSLNQPQHF
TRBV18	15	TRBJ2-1	CASSPGTSQADEQFF
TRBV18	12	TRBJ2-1	CASSPPTRVPFF